The present TCR beta chain was sequenced within a study of human T cells and chemical hapten exposure. Trimming took 4 bases from V and 3 from J, leaving 3 bases between them. The CDR3 is 11 amino acids. Germline V lookup: CDR1 SEHNR, CDR2 FQNEAQ (reference sequence). Time point indicated: patch test 3, about 24 weeks after DPC sensitization. The treatment was: therapeutic diphenylcyclopropenone sensitization with weekly scalp DPC. In its sample, this clonotype was seen a few times. TCRdb processed the RACE reads anew with MiXCR; each CDR3 protein has one entry. The sample has some 170,000 distinct CDR3 sequences; roughly 25% are singletons.

This TCR was recovered from a woman between 18 and 30 years old with alopecia areata. Some clones in this sample may be carry-over from other donors' samples. The specimen comprised whole blood, sampled in connection with sensitization to the hapten diphenylcyclopropenone (DPC). The chain carries TRBV7-9 and TRBJ2-5; D not certain. The chain's CDR3 is CASSWKETQYF. In DNA, the CDR3 is TGTGCCAGCAGCTGGAAAGAGACCCAGTACTTC.